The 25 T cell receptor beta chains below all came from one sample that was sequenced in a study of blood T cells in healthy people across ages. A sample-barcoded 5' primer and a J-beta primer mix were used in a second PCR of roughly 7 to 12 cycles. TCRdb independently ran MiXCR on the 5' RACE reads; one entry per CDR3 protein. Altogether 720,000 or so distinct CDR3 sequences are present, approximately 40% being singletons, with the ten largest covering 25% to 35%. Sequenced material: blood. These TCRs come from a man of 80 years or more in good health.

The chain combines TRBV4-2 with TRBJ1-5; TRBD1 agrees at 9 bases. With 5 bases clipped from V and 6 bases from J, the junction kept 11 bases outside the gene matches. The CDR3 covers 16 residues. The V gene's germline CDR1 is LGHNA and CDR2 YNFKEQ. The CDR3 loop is CASSERTGALGQPQHF. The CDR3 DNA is TGTGCCAGCAGCGAAAGGACAGGGGCGCTCGGTCAGCCCCAGCATTTT.

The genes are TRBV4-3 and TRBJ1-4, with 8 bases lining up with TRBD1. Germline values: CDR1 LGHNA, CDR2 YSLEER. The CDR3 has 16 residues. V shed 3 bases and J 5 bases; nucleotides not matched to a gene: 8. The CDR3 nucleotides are TGCGCCAGCAGCCAGGCAACCGGGACAGGAAATGAAAAACTGTTTTTT. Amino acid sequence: CASSQATGTGNEKLFF.

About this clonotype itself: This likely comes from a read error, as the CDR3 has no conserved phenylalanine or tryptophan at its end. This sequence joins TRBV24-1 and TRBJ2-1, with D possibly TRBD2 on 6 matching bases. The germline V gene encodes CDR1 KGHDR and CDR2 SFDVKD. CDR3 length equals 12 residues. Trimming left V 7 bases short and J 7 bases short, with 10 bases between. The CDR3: CATRSRGNEQFL. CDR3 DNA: TGTGCCACCAGGAGCCGGGGGAATGAGCAGTTCTTG.

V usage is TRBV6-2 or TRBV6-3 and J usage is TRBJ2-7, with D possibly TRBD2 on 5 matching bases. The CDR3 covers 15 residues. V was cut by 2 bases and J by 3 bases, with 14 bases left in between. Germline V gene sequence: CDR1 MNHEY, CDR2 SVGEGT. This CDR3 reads CASSYPLTTDYEQYF. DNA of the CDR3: TGTGCCAGCAGTTACCCTTTGACTACCGACTACGAGCAGTACTTC.

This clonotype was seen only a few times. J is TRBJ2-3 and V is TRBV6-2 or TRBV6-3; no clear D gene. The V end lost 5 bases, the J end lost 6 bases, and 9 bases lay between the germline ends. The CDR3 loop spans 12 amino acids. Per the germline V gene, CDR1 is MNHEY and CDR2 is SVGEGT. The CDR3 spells CASSGNRDTQYF. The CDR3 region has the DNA TGTGCCAGCAGTGGGAATAGGGATACGCAGTATTTT.

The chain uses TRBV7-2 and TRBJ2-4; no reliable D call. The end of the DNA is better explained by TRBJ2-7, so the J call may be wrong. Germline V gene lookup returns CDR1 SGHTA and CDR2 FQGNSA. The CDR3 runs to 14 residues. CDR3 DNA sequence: TGTGCCAGCAGCCCTACCAGGCGCCTTCGCGAGCAGTACTTC. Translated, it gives CASSPTRRLREQYF.

The CDR3: CASSETGTGTETQYF. CDR3 nucleotides: TGCGCCAGCAGTGAGACCGGGACAGGGACAGAGACCCAGTACTTC. The chain employs TRBV10-1 and TRBJ2-7; TRBD1 matches at 9 bases. Matching the DNA end better, TRBJ2-5 makes the J call doubtful. CDR3 length: 15 amino acids. Germline CDR1 is WNHNN and CDR2 is SYGVQD (reference sequence).

CDR3 in amino acids: CASSLARVVEQFF. In nucleotides, the CDR3 is TGTGCCAGCAGCTTAGCGCGGGTTGTGGAGCAGTTCTTC. J is TRBJ2-1 and V is TRBV7-2; tentative D call: TRBD2 (5 bases). Trimming cost V 0 bases and J 10 bases, with 10 bases left between them. This CDR3 region has 13 residues. CDR1 SGHTA and CDR2 FQGNSA come from the germline V gene.

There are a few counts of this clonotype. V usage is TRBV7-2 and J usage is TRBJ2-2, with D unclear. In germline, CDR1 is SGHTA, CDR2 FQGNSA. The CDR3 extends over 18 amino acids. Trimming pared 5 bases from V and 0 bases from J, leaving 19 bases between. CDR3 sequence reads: CASSPQGLAFANTGELFF. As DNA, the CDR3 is TGTGCCAGCAGCCCCCAAGGGCTGGCCTTCGCGAACACCGGGGAGCTGTTTTTT.

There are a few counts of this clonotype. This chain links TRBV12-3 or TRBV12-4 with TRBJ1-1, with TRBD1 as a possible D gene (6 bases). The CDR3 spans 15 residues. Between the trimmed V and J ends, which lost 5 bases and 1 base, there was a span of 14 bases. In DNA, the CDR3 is TGTGCCAGCAGTCAGCCGGGACATAGGAACACTGAAGCTTTCTTT. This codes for CASSQPGHRNTEAFF.

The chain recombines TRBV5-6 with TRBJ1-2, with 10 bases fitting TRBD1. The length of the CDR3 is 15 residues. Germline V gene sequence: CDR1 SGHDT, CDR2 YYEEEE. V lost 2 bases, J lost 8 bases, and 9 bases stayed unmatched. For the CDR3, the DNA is TGTGCCAGCAGCTTTCCGGGACAGGGGCCTCGGGGCTACACCTTC. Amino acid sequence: CASSFPGQGPRGYTF. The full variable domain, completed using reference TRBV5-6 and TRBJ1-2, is DAGVTQSPTHLIKTRGQQVTLRCSPKSGHDTVSWYQQALGQGPQFIFQYYEEEERQRGNFPDRFSGHQFPNYSSELNVNALLLGDSALYLCASSFPGQGPRGYTFGSGTRLTVV.

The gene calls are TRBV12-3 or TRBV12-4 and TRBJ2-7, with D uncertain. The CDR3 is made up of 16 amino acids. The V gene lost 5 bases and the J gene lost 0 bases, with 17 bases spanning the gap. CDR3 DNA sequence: TGTGCCAGCAGTGCCCTTGCGGCCCCCTTCTCCTACGAGCAGTACTTC. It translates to CASSALAAPFSYEQYF.

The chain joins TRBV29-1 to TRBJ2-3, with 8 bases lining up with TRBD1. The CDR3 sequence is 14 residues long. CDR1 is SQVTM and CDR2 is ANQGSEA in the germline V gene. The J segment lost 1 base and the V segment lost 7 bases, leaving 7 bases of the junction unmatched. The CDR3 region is CSAGQGGGTDTQYF. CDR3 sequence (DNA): TGCAGCGCCGGACAGGGAGGAGGCACAGATACGCAGTATTTT.

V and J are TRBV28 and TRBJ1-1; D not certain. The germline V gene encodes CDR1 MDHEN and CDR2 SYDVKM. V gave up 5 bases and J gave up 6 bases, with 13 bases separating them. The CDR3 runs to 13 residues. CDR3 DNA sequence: TGTGCCAGCAGTGCCACGCGGGTACCTGAAGCTTTCTTT. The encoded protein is CASSATRVPEAFF.

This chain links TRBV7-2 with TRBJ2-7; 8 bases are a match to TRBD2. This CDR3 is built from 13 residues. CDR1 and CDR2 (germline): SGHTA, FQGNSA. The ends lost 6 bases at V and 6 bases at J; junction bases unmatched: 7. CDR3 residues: CASSKGTRAEQYF. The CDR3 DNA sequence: TGTGCCAGCAGTAAGGGGACTAGAGCCGAGCAGTACTTC.

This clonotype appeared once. The CDR3 spells CSASQVGKNIQYF. Written as DNA, the CDR3 is TGCAGTGCTAGCCAAGTGGGCAAAAACATTCAGTACTTC. The V and J genes are TRBV20-1 and TRBJ2-4; no definite D call. Trimming took 3 bases from V and 3 from J, leaving 9 bases between them. Germline assignment: CDR1 DFQATT and CDR2 SNEGSKA (reference sequence). This CDR3 contains 13 residues.

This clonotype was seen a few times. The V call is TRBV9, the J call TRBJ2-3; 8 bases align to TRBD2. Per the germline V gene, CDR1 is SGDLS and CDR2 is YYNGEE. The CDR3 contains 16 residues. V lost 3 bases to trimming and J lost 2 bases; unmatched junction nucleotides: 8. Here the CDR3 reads CASSATGTRYTDTQYF. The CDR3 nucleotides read TGTGCCAGCAGCGCGACCGGGACTAGATACACAGATACGCAGTATTTT.

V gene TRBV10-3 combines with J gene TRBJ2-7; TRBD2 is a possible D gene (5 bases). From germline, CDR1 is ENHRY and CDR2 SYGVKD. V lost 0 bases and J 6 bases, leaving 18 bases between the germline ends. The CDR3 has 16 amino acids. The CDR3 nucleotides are TGTGCCATCAGTGAGTCGACTCGGGTGGGAGCGACCGAGCAGTACTTC. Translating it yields CAISESTRVGATEQYF.

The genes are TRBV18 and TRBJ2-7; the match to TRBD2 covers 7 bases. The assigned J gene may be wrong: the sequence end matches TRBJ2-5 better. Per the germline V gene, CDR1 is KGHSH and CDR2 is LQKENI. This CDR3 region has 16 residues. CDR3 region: CASSPRSGGSGETQYF. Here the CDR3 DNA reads TGTGCCAGCTCACCAAGGAGTGGCGGGAGTGGGGAGACCCAGTACTTC.

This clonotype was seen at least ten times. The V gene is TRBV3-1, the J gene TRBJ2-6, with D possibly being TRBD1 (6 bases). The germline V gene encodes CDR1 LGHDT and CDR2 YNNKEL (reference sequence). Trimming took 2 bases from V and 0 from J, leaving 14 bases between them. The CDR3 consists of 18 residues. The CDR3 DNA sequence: TGTGCCAGCAGCCAAAACAGGGCCGCCATCTCTGGGGCCAACGTCCTGACTTTC. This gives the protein CASSQNRAAISGANVLTF.

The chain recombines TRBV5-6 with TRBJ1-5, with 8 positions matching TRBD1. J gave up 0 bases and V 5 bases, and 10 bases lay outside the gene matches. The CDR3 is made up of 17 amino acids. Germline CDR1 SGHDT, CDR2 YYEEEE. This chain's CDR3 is CASSSSRRGLSNQPQHF. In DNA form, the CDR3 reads TGTGCCAGCAGTTCTTCTCGCAGGGGGCTTAGCAATCAGCCCCAGCATTTT.

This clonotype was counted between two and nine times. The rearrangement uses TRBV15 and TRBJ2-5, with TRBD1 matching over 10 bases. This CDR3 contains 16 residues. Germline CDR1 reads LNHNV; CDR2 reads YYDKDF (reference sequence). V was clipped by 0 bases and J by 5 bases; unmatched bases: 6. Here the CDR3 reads CATSREGQGRRETQYF. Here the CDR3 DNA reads TGTGCCACCAGCAGAGAGGGACAGGGGCGAAGGGAGACCCAGTACTTC.

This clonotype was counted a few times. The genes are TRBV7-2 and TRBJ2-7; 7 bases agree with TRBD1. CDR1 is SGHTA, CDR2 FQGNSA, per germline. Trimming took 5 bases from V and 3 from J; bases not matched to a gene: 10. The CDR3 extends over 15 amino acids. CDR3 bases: TGTGCCAGCAGCACAGGGCAGGGGGTTCGCTACGAGCAGTACTTC. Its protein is CASSTGQGVRYEQYF.

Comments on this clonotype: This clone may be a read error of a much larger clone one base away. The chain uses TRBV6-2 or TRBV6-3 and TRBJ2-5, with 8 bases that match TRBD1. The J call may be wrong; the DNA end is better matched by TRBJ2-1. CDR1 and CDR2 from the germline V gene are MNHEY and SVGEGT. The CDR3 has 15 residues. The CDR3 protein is CASGQGPLSGETQFF. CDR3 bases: TGTGCCAGCGGACAGGGACCCCTTTCGGGAGAGACCCAGTTCTTC.

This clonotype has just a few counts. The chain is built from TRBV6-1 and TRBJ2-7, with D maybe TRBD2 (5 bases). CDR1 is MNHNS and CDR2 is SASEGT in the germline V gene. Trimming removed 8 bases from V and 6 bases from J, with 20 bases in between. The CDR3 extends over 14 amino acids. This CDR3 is CASSPESGSREQYF. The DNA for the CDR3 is TGTGCCAGCTCACCAGAGTCGGGGTCACGCGAGCAGTACTTC.